This TCR beta chain was retrieved from a study of CD8 T cells in Susac syndrome. Study-level information: Patients with Susac syndrome had blood drawn and were at that point therapy-naive, on corticosteroids, or on intravenous immunoglobulin alone. Notes on the study in general: None of the CD4+ T cell repertoires in Susac syndrome showed clonal expansion.

Trimming took 1 base from V and 0 from J, leaving 7 bases between them. CDR1 is MGHRA and CDR2 is YSYEKL in the germline V gene. This CDR3 region has 15 residues. About this clonotype itself: Its antigen is not known.

Random hexamers were used to reverse transcribe 0.5 to 1 ug of RNA. TCRdb fed the immunoSEQ multiplex PCR reads into MiXCR, producing one record per CDR3 protein. Here the sample spans about 210,000 distinct CDR3 sequences, approximately 94% being singletons. Sequencing used CD4+ T cells from PBMCs. The sequence derives from a human donor with Susac syndrome. The chain couples TRBV4-1 to TRBJ1-5; D remains ambiguous. CDR3 nucleotides: TGCGCCAGCAGCCAAGTTGATCATAGCAATCAGCCCCAGCATTTT. Translating gives CASSQVDHSNQPQHF.